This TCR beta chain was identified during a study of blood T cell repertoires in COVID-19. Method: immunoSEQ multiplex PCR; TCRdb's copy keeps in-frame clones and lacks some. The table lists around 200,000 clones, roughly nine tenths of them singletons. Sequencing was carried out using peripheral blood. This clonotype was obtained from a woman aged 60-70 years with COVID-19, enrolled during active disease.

This CDR3 reads CASRASGISYNEQFF. For the CDR3, the DNA is TGCGCCAGCAGAGCCTCAGGGATCTCCTACAATGAGCAGTTCTTC. V is TRBV4-3 and J is TRBJ2-1, with a tentative D call TRBD1 (5 bases). Per germline, CDR1 LGHNA and CDR2 YSLEER. V lost 6 bases and J lost 0, with 12 bases in between. The CDR3 has 15 amino acids.